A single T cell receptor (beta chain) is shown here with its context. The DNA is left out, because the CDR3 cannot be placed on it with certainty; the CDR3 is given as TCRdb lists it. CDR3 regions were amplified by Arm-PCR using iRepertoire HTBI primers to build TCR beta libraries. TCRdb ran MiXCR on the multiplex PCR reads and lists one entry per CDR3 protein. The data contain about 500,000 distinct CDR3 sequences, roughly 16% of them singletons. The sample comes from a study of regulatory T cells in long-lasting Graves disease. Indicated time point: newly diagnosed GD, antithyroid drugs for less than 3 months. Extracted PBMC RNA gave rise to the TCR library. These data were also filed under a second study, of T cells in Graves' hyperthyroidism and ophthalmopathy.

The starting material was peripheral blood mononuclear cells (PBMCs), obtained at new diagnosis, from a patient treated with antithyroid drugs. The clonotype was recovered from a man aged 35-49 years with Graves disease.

The CDR3 sequence: CASSFGQGAYEQCF. The chain couples TRBV6-2 or TRBV6-3 to TRBJ2-7; TRBD1 reflects the table's D call only, with no check against the DNA. With termini counted, the CDR3 has 14 amino acids. Germline V lookup: CDR1 MNHEY, CDR2 SVGEGT.